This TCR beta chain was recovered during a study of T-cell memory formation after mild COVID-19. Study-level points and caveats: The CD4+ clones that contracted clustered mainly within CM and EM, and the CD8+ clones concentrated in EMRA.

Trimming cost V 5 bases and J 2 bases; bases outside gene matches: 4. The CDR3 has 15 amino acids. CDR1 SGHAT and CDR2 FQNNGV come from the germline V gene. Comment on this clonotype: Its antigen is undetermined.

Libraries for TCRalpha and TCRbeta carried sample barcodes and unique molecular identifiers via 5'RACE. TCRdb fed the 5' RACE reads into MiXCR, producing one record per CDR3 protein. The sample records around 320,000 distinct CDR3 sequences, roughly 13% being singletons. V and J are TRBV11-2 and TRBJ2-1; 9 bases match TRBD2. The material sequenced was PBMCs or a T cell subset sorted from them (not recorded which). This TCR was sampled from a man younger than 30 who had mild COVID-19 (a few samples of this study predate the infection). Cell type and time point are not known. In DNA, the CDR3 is TGTGCCAGCAGCATTAGCGGGGGAGCCTACAATGAGCAGTTCTTC. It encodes CASSISGGAYNEQFF.